This T cell receptor beta chain was found in a study of T cell changes during pregnancy in multiple sclerosis. Trimming removed 10 bases from V and 0 bases from J; junction bases left unmatched: 13. The CDR3 has 18 residues. In germline, CDR1 is MDHEN, CDR2 SYDVKM. This clone was recorded only once. Clones were sequenced by immunoSEQ multiplex PCR, and TCRdb holds only the in-frame ones, with some missing. The top ten hold over 0.5% of the sample, which has tens of thousands of clones, over 80% seen once. The material was CD4+ T cells from peripheral blood mononuclear cells, obtained in the first trimester of pregnancy. This chain links TRBV28 with TRBJ2-4; 12 nucleotides line up with TRBD2. This TCR came from a female donor with multiple sclerosis, enrolled in a pregnancy study. Written as DNA, the CDR3 is TGTGCCACCCGCGGGCTAGCGGGAGGGGGAGTAGCCAAAAACATTCAGTACTTC. Translating gives CATRGLAGGGVAKNIQYF. Combining the CDR3 with reference TRBV28 and TRBJ2-4 gives the whole variable domain DVKVTQSSRYLVKRTGEKVFLECVQDMDHENMFWYRQDPGLGLRLIYFSYDVKMKEKGDIPEGYSVSREKKERFSLILESASTNQTSMYLCATRGLAGGGVAKNIQYFGAGTRLSVL.